The 22 T cell receptor beta chains below come from one sample, sequenced in a study of response to subunit inactivated influenza vaccine. TCRdb reprocessed the RT-PCR reads via MiXCR and lists one record per CDR3 protein. The top ten hold 2.5% to 3% of the sample, which has just under 550,000 distinct CDR3 sequences, around 21% seen once. These data also featured in a second study, about T cells expressing NK-cell markers. That work adds: 5'RACE template switching with UMIs generated TCR beta cDNA.

The material was CD4+ T cells sorted from PBMCs, obtained 11 to 12 days after vaccination. The receptors shown here come from a man aged 50 to 60 who received an inactivated influenza vaccine.

This clonotype was detected only a few times. The CDR3: CASSPFGGRTYEQYF. The CDR3 nucleotides read TGTGCCAGCAGCCCTTTCGGGGGGAGGACCTACGAGCAGTACTTC. This chain links TRBV9 with TRBJ2-7; 7 nucleotides agree with TRBD2. Germline CDR1 and CDR2: SGDLS and YYNGEE. Unmatched junction bases numbered 9, after V lost 4 bases and J lost 2 bases. This CDR3 comprises 15 residues.

At least ten counts were recorded for this clonotype. The rearrangement uses TRBV7-9 and TRBJ2-1; the D gene is possibly TRBD2 (6 bases). The CDR3 length is 16 residues. Deletions cut 0 bases from V and 6 bases from J, with 15 bases between. CDR1 is SEHNR, CDR2 FQNEAQ, per germline (reference sequence). CDR3 amino acids: CASSLASRRESNEQFF. The CDR3 DNA is TGTGCCAGCAGCTTAGCCAGTAGGCGGGAATCCAATGAGCAGTTCTTC.

The chain carries TRBV10-3 and TRBJ1-1; D is possibly TRBD1 (6 bases). The CDR3 is made up of 14 amino acids. V was trimmed by 6 bases and J by 2 bases, leaving 13 bases between them. Germline CDR1 and CDR2: ENHRY and SYGVKD. The CDR3 is CAIRATGDNTEAFF. The CDR3 nucleotides are TGTGCCATCAGGGCGACAGGAGACAACACTGAAGCTTTCTTT.

This clonotype has only a few counts. The rearrangement links TRBV10-2 to TRBJ1-1; D perhaps matches TRBD1 (5 bases). The CDR3 runs to 13 residues. The V and J ends lost 10 bases and 6 bases respectively, with 18 bases between them. The germline gives CDR1 WSHSY, CDR2 SAAADI. CDR3 in amino acids: CATSDRPPAEAFF. The DNA of the CDR3 is TGCGCCACCTCAGACAGACCTCCAGCTGAAGCTTTCTTT.

V gene TRBV2 combines with J gene TRBJ1-1; D is unresolved. V was cut by 4 bases and J by 8 bases, with 11 bases left in between. The CDR3 is 12 residues long. Germline V gene sequence: CDR1 SNHLY, CDR2 FYNNEI. CDR3: CASSVQRTEAFF. DNA for the CDR3: TGTGCCAGCAGTGTCCAGCGGACGGAAGCTTTCTTT.

This clonotype was counted between two and nine times. This rearrangement joins TRBV20-1 to TRBJ2-7; D remains ambiguous. In germline, CDR1 is DFQATT, CDR2 SNEGSKA (reference sequence). Trimming shortened V by 0 bases and J by 2 bases, and 14 bases separated the two germline ends. The CDR3 spans 15 residues. The CDR3 sequence: CSARDWLLPTYEQYF. The CDR3 DNA reads TGCAGTGCTAGAGATTGGCTCCTTCCAACCTACGAGCAGTACTTC.

The J gene is TRBJ1-2, the V gene TRBV20-1; 11 bases fit TRBD1. CDR3 length: 14 amino acids. The V gene end was trimmed by 4 bases and the J gene end by 4 bases; junction bases not matched to a gene: 5. CDR1 DFQATT and CDR2 SNEGSKA come from the germline V gene (reference sequence). The CDR3 DNA reads TGCAGTGCTACCGGGACAGGGGGAAGCTATGGCTACACCTTC. Protein: CSATGTGGSYGYTF.

This clonotype was found many times. This rearrangement joins TRBV3-1 to TRBJ1-2; unclear D gene. The germline V and J ends were trimmed by 1 base and 8 bases, with 11 bases remaining between them. The CDR3 contains 13 residues. In germline, CDR1 is LGHDT, CDR2 YNNKEL (reference sequence). CDR3 protein: CASSQVLGGGYTF. The DNA of the CDR3 is TGTGCCAGCAGCCAAGTCCTCGGTGGAGGCTACACCTTC. The full variable domain, rest sourced from reference TRBV3-1 and TRBJ1-2, is DTAVSQTPKYLVTQMGNDKSIKCEQNLGHDTMYWYKQDSKKFLKIMFSYNNKELIINETVPNRFSPKSPDKAHLNLHINSLELGDSAVYFCASSQVLGGGYTFGSGTRLTVV.

This clonotype was counted only a few times. This chain uses TRBV4-3 with TRBJ2-7, with D uncertain. CDR1 and CDR2 (germline): LGHNA, YSLEER. The V end was cut by 4 bases, the J end by 0 bases, with 13 bases between. This CDR3 has 15 residues. Written as DNA, the CDR3 is TGCGCCAGCAGCCTTCAGGCAGAGAGCTCCTACGAGCAGTACTTC. Amino acids: CASSLQAESSYEQYF.

The chain is built from TRBV6-1 and TRBJ1-6; possibly TRBD1 for D (6 bases). The V gene's germline CDR1 is MNHNS and CDR2 SASEGT. V was shortened by 5 bases and J by 7 bases, with 15 bases between the two germline ends. The CDR3 runs 15 residues. CDR3 region: CASSTVQGLNSPLHF. CDR3 nucleotides: TGTGCCAGCAGTACGGTGCAGGGGTTGAATTCACCCCTCCACTTT.

This clonotype was recorded at least ten times. The J gene is TRBJ2-7, the V gene TRBV18; possibly TRBD1 or TRBD2 for D (5 bases each). There are 15 residues in the CDR3. In germline, CDR1 is KGHSH, CDR2 LQKENI. The germline V and J ends were trimmed by 3 bases and 5 bases, with 17 bases remaining between them. The CDR3 region is CASSPRSGPSDEQYF. As DNA, the CDR3 is TGTGCCAGCTCACCGCGATCGGGGCCGTCCGACGAGCAGTACTTC. The entire variable domain, with the rest obtained from reference TRBV18 and TRBJ2-7, is as follows: NAGVMQNPRHLVRRRGQEARLRCSPMKGHSHVYWYRQLPEEGLKFMVYLQKENIIDESGMPKERFSAEFPKEGPSILRIQQVVRGDSAAYFCASSPRSGPSDEQYFGPGTRLTVT.

The chain couples TRBV7-8 to TRBJ2-7; possible D gene TRBD1, 5 bases. Trimming stripped 8 bases from V and 3 bases from J, with 20 bases between. The CDR3 spans 15 residues. Per germline, CDR1 SGHVS and CDR2 FQNEAQ. Written as DNA, the CDR3 is TGTGCCAGCTCCAAGCTGGGGCAGGCATTCTACGAGCAGTACTTC. Translating it yields CASSKLGQAFYEQYF.

The gene calls are TRBV6-1 and TRBJ2-1; 7 bases fit TRBD2. The CDR3 totals 15 residues. The V gene's germline CDR1 is MNHNS and CDR2 SASEGT. Germline trimming cut 7 bases from V and 6 bases from J; bases unmatched to any gene: 12. CDR3 coding DNA: TGTGCCAGCACCCCTTTAGCGGGTGGTCGCAATGAGCAGTTCTTC. It is translated as CASTPLAGGRNEQFF.

In this sample, this clonotype turned up a few times. This chain joins TRBV29-1 and TRBJ2-3; D is possibly TRBD1 or TRBD2 (6 bases each). Between the trimmed V and J ends, which lost 4 bases and 0 bases, there was a span of 11 bases. This CDR3 has 14 residues. Germline CDR1 is SQVTM and CDR2 is ANQGSEA. Written as DNA, the CDR3 is TGCAGCGTTGGAAGGGGGGCTAGCACAGATACGCAGTATTTT. Encoded protein: CSVGRGASTDTQYF.

The chain joins TRBV6-1 to TRBJ2-1; no clear D. CDR1 and CDR2 from the germline V gene are MNHNS and SASEGT. This CDR3 spans 14 amino acids. V lost 5 bases and J 4 bases, leaving 12 bases between the germline ends. The CDR3 DNA is TGTGCCAGCAGTATTTACCCACCTTACAATGAGCAGTTCTTC. Its translation: CASSIYPPYNEQFF.

In its sample, this clonotype was seen a few times. This chain connects TRBV5-1 to TRBJ2-1, with 8 bases fitting TRBD2. The CDR3 is 14 amino acids. J gave up 9 bases and V 5 bases, and 10 bases lay outside the gene matches. CDR1 SGHRS and CDR2 YFSETQ come from the germline V gene. DNA of the CDR3: TGCGCCAGCAGAATCGAGGGACTAGTTGGTGAGCAGTTCTTC. It specifies CASRIEGLVGEQFF.

This clonotype was recorded at least ten times. This rearrangement joins TRBV12-3 or TRBV12-4 to TRBJ1-1; the match to TRBD1 covers 7 bases. The CDR3 loop spans 14 amino acids. Trimming removed 5 bases from V and 5 bases from J; junction bases left unmatched: 8. The DNA of the CDR3 is TGTGCCAGCAGTCCCGGAGGGGGCCGGACTGAAGCTTTCTTT. Protein: CASSPGGGRTEAFF.

The chain has TRBV4-1 and TRBJ2-7, with unresolved D. CDR1 is MGHRA, CDR2 YSYEKL, per germline. CDR3 size: 16 residues. V lost 4 bases, J lost 0 bases, and 16 bases lay in between. This CDR3 reads CASSRLVGTVSYEQYF. The DNA for the CDR3 is TGCGCCAGCAGCCGCCTTGTGGGTACAGTCTCCTACGAGCAGTACTTC.

The CDR3 sequence is CASSYSGRDIQYF. The CDR3 DNA sequence: TGTGCCAGCAGTTACTCAGGGAGGGACATTCAGTACTTC. This sequence joins TRBV6-5 and TRBJ2-4, with TRBD2 matching over 7 bases. CDR1 is MNHEY, CDR2 SVGAGI, per germline. This CDR3 comprises 13 residues. V lost 0 bases to trimming and J lost 8 bases; unmatched junction nucleotides: 1.

This chain joins TRBV20-1 and TRBJ2-3; D call uncertain. This CDR3 has 14 residues. Germline V gene sequence: CDR1 DFQATT, CDR2 SNEGSKA (reference sequence). The V end lost 0 bases, the J end lost 4 bases, and 11 bases lay between the germline ends. The CDR3 bases are TGCAGTGCTAGAGATTCTGGAGTGGCAGATACGCAGTATTTT. Translation gives CSARDSGVADTQYF.

This clonotype was seen repeatedly, ten times or more. V usage is TRBV12-3 or TRBV12-4 and J usage is TRBJ1-3; TRBD1 matches 8 bases. The V gene end was trimmed by 5 bases and the J gene end by 4 bases; junction bases not matched to a gene: 4. There are 14 residues in the CDR3. CDR3 nucleotides: TGTGCCAGCAGTCCCGGACAGGGAGGAAACACCATATATTTT. It specifies CASSPGQGGNTIYF.

This clonotype was recorded once. V usage is TRBV6-5 and J usage is TRBJ1-6; D gene unclear. The CDR3 totals 14 residues. The V and J ends lost 3 bases and 7 bases respectively, with 10 bases between them. Germline CDR1 reads MNHEY; CDR2 reads SVGAGI. DNA of the CDR3: TGTGCCAGCAGTTATGGCGGGCGAAATTCACCCCTCCACTTT. Translated, it gives CASSYGGRNSPLHF.